Presented here are 22 T cell receptor beta chains from one specimen sequenced in a study of blood T cell repertoires in COVID-19. The method was immunoSEQ multiplex PCR; TCRdb's version includes in-frame clones alone and lacks a portion of them. The sample lists about 140,000 clones, over 80% occurring once. What was sequenced was peripheral blood. These receptors originate from a man aged 30 to 45 with COVID-19, enrolled during active disease.

The J gene is TRBJ1-5, the V gene TRBV2; TRBD1 aligns across 9 bases. Germline values: CDR1 SNHLY, CDR2 FYNNEI. Unmatched junction bases numbered 9, after V lost 5 bases and J lost 7 bases. The CDR3 covers 15 residues. This chain's CDR3 is CASSPGQGGGQPQHF. CDR3 nucleotide sequence: TGTGCCAGCAGTCCGGGACAGGGCGGGGGGCAGCCCCAGCATTTT.

V is TRBV19 and J is TRBJ2-2; 7 nucleotides align to TRBD1. The CDR3 spans 13 residues. CDR1 is LNHDA and CDR2 is SQIVND in the germline V gene (reference sequence). V lost 4 bases, J lost 6 bases, and 2 bases stayed unmatched. CDR3 protein: CASSTDRAGELFF. In DNA form, the CDR3 reads TGTGCCAGTAGTACAGACAGGGCCGGGGAGCTGTTTTTT.

V gene TRBV18 combines with J gene TRBJ2-3; maybe TRBD2 (6 bases). This CDR3 region has 15 residues. V was clipped by 3 bases and J by 0 bases, with 10 bases between them. The germline V gene encodes CDR1 KGHSH and CDR2 LQKENI. As DNA, the CDR3 is TGTGCCAGCTCACCTAGCGGAAGTAGCACAGATACGCAGTATTTT. Translated, it gives CASSPSGSSTDTQYF.

The chain has TRBV19 and TRBJ1-5, with TRBD1 as a possible D gene (6 bases). The CDR3 covers 16 residues. The V and J ends lost 4 bases and 2 bases respectively, with 15 bases between them. The germline CDR1 and CDR2 sequences are LNHDA and SQIVND (reference sequence). The CDR3 nucleotides read TGTGCCAGTAGTACACAGGGTCACGGGGGCAATCAGCCCCAGCATTTT. Translated: CASSTQGHGGNQPQHF.

A remark on this clone: This sample includes further DNA sequences coding for the same CDR3. The chain uses TRBV24-1 and TRBJ2-2, with D perhaps TRBD1 (5 bases). Trimming took off 0 bases at V and 1 base at J, with 5 bases between the two ends. The germline gives CDR1 KGHDR, CDR2 SFDVKD. The CDR3 sequence is 15 residues long. The CDR3 DNA sequence: TGTGCCACCAGTGATTTGCAGGGGAACACCGGGGAGCTGTTTTTT. It translates to CATSDLQGNTGELFF.

This clone was observed many times. The CDR3 loop reads CASSEAAGSTDTQYF. The CDR3 nucleotides read TGTGCCAGCAGTGAGGCCGCGGGGAGCACAGATACGCAGTATTTT. This rearrangement joins TRBV6-4 to TRBJ2-3; possibly TRBD2 for D (6 bases). CDR3 length: 15 amino acids. Germline-derived CDR1 and CDR2 are MRHNA and SNTAGT. The V and J ends lost 3 bases and 0 bases respectively, with 10 bases between them.

This chain joins TRBV20-1 and TRBJ2-7; the D gene is possibly TRBD1 (6 bases). The germline V gene has CDR1 DFQATT and CDR2 SNEGSKA (reference sequence). CDR3 length: 15 residues. The V end lost 3 bases, the J end lost 3 bases, and 18 bases lay between the germline ends. The CDR3 here is CSASGATGSNYEQYF. In DNA, the CDR3 is TGCAGTGCTAGTGGCGCTACAGGGTCTAACTACGAGCAGTACTTC.

The chain carries TRBV4-2 and TRBJ2-7; TRBD2 might be the D (5 bases). CDR1 and CDR2 (germline): LGHNA, YNFKEQ. Trimming pared 5 bases from V and 2 bases from J, leaving 7 bases between. The CDR3 runs 12 residues. In DNA, the CDR3 is TGTGCCAGCAGCGCGGGTACCTACGAGCAGTACTTC. The encoded protein is CASSAGTYEQYF.

This clone was observed once. The chain links TRBV2 to TRBJ1-1; possible D gene TRBD1, 6 bases. The CDR3 runs 14 residues. Germline assignment: CDR1 SNHLY and CDR2 FYNNEI. The V and J ends lost 8 bases and 3 bases respectively, with 16 bases between them. DNA of the CDR3: TGTGCCAGCGGGTGGCAGGGGCCGTACACTGAAGCTTTCTTT. Amino acids: CASGWQGPYTEAFF.

The chain couples TRBV11-2 to TRBJ2-2; no clear D gene. From germline, CDR1 is SGHAT and CDR2 FQNNGV. This CDR3 region has 18 residues. The V and J ends lost 2 bases and 4 bases respectively, with 20 bases between them. The CDR3, as DNA: TGTGCCAGCAGCTTAAACCTTTACCAGTTAACGGGCACCGGGGAGCTGTTTTTT. Amino acids: CASSLNLYQLTGTGELFF.

This clone appeared a single time. This sequence joins TRBV18 and TRBJ1-1, with unresolved D. Trimming took 6 bases from V and 5 from J, leaving 16 bases between them. This CDR3 has 14 amino acids. CDR1 and CDR2 from the germline V gene are KGHSH and LQKENI. The CDR3 spells CASSSEGGRTEAFF. For the CDR3, the DNA is TGTGCCAGCTCCTCGGAGGGAGGGAGAACTGAAGCTTTCTTT.

V and J are TRBV2 and TRBJ1-4, with D possibly being TRBD1 (5 bases). Trimming removed 6 bases from V and 8 bases from J, with 16 bases in between. The CDR3 runs 14 residues. Germline values: CDR1 SNHLY, CDR2 FYNNEI. CDR3 loop: CASRGGGVTEKLFF. As DNA, the CDR3 is TGTGCCAGCAGGGGTGGAGGGGTCACGGAAAAACTGTTTTTT. Full variable domain (outside the CDR3, taken from reference TRBV2 and TRBJ1-4): EPEVTQTPSHQVTQMGQEVILRCVPISNHLYFYWYRQILGQKVEFLVSFYNNEISEKSEIFDDQFSVERPDGSNFTLKIRSTKLEDSAMYFCASRGGGVTEKLFFGSGTQLSVL.

The genes are TRBV19 and TRBJ1-1; no reliable D call. The CDR3 sequence is 15 residues long. Per the germline V gene, CDR1 is LNHDA and CDR2 is SQIVND (reference sequence). The ends were cut back, 7 bases at V and 0 bases at J, with 15 bases in the middle. The CDR3 here is CASTPRGALNTEAFF. The CDR3 DNA reads TGTGCCAGTACCCCACGAGGAGCCTTGAACACTGAAGCTTTCTTT.

The chain links TRBV11-2 to TRBJ2-2, with a possible D match to TRBD1 (6 bases). The germline CDR1 and CDR2 sequences are SGHAT and FQNNGV. V lost 3 bases to trimming and J lost 7 bases, with 15 bases between them. This CDR3 has 15 residues. The CDR3 DNA is TGTGCCAGCAGCTTTTACGACACAGGGATCGGGGAGCTGTTTTTT. Protein sequence: CASSFYDTGIGELFF.

The chain couples TRBV19 to TRBJ2-1, with D maybe TRBD1 (6 bases). Deletions cut 6 bases from V and 0 bases from J, with 18 bases between. The CDR3 runs 17 residues. CDR1 is LNHDA, CDR2 SQIVND, per germline (reference sequence). This CDR3 reads CASSTDRYPGSYNEQFF. DNA of the CDR3: TGTGCCAGTAGCACCGACAGGTACCCAGGCTCCTACAATGAGCAGTTCTTC.

The genes are TRBV6-5 and TRBJ2-1; 11 bases are a match to TRBD2. V lost 6 bases and J lost 16; bases outside the gene matches: 17. This CDR3 has 15 amino acids. Germline CDR1 reads MNHEY; CDR2 reads SVGAGI. The CDR3 DNA follows: TGTGCCAGCAGGAGAGTAGCGGGAGGGCCGGGTAATTCCTTCTTC. Amino acids: CASRRVAGGPGNSFF.

The chain combines TRBV5-4 with TRBJ2-7, with D possibly TRBD1 on 6 matching bases. The CDR3 contains 17 residues. With 2 bases removed from V and 2 bases from J, the gap between germline ends came to 20 bases. The V gene's germline CDR1 is SGHNT and CDR2 YYREEE (reference sequence). The CDR3 DNA follows: TGTGCCAGCAGCTTAGGGGATCGATCAGGGGCCGCCTACGAGCAGTACTTC. Amino acid sequence: CASSLGDRSGAAYEQYF.

V and J are TRBV6-1 and TRBJ2-1, with TRBD2 identical over 7 bases. CDR1 and CDR2 (germline): MNHNS, SASEGT. CDR3 length: 16 amino acids. V was clipped by 2 bases and J by 8 bases; unmatched bases: 12. The CDR3 DNA sequence: TGTGCCAGCAGTGAATTCCTGGGGGAGGGAGGGGATGAGCAGTTCTTC. Residues: CASSEFLGEGGDEQFF.

The chain links TRBV18 to TRBJ1-5; TRBD1 aligns across 7 bases. Trimming removed 4 bases from V and 1 base from J; junction bases left unmatched: 4. The CDR3 covers 15 residues. CDR1 KGHSH and CDR2 LQKENI come from the germline V gene. CDR3 bases: TGTGCCAGCTCACTTCCGGGACAGAGCAATCAGCCCCAGCATTTT. It codes for CASSLPGQSNQPQHF. The entire variable domain, with the rest obtained from reference TRBV18 and TRBJ1-5, is as follows: NAGVMQNPRHLVRRRGQEARLRCSPMKGHSHVYWYRQLPEEGLKFMVYLQKENIIDESGMPKERFSAEFPKEGPSILRIQQVVRGDSAAYFCASSLPGQSNQPQHFGDGTRLSIL.

The chain has TRBV5-4 and TRBJ2-2; 8 positions match TRBD2. The CDR3 covers 19 residues. Germline assignment: CDR1 SGHNT and CDR2 YYREEE (reference sequence). Trimming at V came to 4 bases and at J to 2 bases, leaving 16 bases not matched to a gene. CDR3 residues: CASSPGGSGIRGNTGELFF. CDR3 nucleotide sequence: TGTGCCAGCAGCCCGGGGGGTAGCGGGATACGAGGAAACACCGGGGAGCTGTTTTTT.

This chain uses TRBV27 with TRBJ2-7, with D perhaps matching TRBD1 (5 bases). V was pared by 7 bases and J by 3 bases, with 19 bases between. Germline loops: CDR1 MNHEY, CDR2 SMNVEV (reference sequence). The CDR3 length is 15 residues. The CDR3 coding sequence is TGTGCCAGCACCCTTAGGGGTTACCCTCACTACGAGCAGTACTTC. Amino acid sequence: CASTLRGYPHYEQYF.

The chain employs TRBV6-5 and TRBJ2-3, with TRBD2 identical over 7 bases. CDR3 length equals 15 residues. CDR1 MNHEY and CDR2 SVGAGI come from the germline V gene. The J segment lost 0 bases and the V segment lost 4 bases, leaving 4 bases of the junction unmatched. CDR3 coding DNA: TGTGCCAGCAGTTTTTCTAGCGGAAGCACAGATACGCAGTATTTT. Protein: CASSFSSGSTDTQYF.